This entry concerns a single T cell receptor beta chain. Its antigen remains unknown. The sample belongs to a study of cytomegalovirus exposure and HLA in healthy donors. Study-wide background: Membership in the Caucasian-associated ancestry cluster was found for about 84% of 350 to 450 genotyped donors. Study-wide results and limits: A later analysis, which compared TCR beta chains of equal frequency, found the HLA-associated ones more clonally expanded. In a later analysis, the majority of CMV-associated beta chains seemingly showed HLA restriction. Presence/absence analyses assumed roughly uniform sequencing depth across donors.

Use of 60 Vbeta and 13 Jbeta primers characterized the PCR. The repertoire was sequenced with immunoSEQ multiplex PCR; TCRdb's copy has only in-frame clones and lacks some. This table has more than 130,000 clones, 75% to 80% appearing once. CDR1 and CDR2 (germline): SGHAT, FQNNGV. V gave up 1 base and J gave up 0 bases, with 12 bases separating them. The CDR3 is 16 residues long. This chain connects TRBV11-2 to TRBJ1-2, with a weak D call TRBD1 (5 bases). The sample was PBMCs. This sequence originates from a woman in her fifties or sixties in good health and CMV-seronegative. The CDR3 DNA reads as TGTGCCAGCAGCTTAGGCTTAGGGGTAGCTAACTATGGCTACACCTTC. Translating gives CASSLGLGVANYGYTF.